The 3 T cell receptor beta chains listed next were all sequenced from one sample in a study of regulatory T cells in long-lasting Graves disease. Time point reported: persistent/refractory GD, antithyroid drugs over 5 years with positive TRAb. Making the TCR library involved RNA that had been extracted from PBMCs. The authors built TCR beta libraries using iRepertoire HTBI primers and Arm-PCR of CDR3 regions. In TCRdb, the multiplex PCR reads were re-called with MiXCR into one record per CDR3 protein. The sample lists 700,000 or so distinct CDR3 sequences, 25% to 30% occurring once. The sequenced sample was peripheral blood mononuclear cells (PBMCs), obtained when the disease was refractory, from a patient treated with antithyroid drugs. These receptors originate from a female donor with Graves disease.

This clonotype was counted only a few times. The J gene is TRBJ1-2, the V gene TRBV9; no reliable D call. Looked up from germline, CDR1 is SGDLS and CDR2 is YYNGEE. The CDR3 has 14 residues. Trimming took off 0 bases at V and 4 bases at J, with 10 bases between the two ends. CDR3 residues: CASSVDANPYGYTF. The CDR3 DNA is TGTGCCAGCAGCGTAGATGCCAACCCCTATGGCTACACCTTC.

The sample holds a few counts of this clonotype. This chain connects TRBV12-3 or TRBV12-4 to TRBJ1-5; D is undetermined. With 4 bases removed from V and 5 bases from J, the gap between germline ends came to 9 bases. CDR3 length: 13 amino acids. This CDR3 is CASSWRTDQPQHF. CDR3 DNA sequence: TGTGCCAGCAGTTGGCGGACCGATCAGCCCCAGCATTTT.

This clonotype has a handful of counts. V usage is TRBV6-2 or TRBV6-3 and J usage is TRBJ2-7, with a possible D match to TRBD1 (5 bases). Germline V CDR1 and CDR2: MNHEY, SVGEGT. The CDR3 covers 16 residues. V shed 0 bases and J shed 3 bases, with 15 bases lying between them. The CDR3 region is CASSYSKGPGNYEQYF. The CDR3 DNA is TGTGCCAGCAGTTACTCGAAGGGTCCAGGGAACTACGAGCAGTACTTC.